The 3 T cell receptor beta chains below were found in one sample sequenced in a study of long-term antiretroviral therapy in people with HIV. Investigators performed immunoSEQ version v3.0 at survey level. Using immunoSEQ multiplex PCR, the repertoire was profiled, and TCRdb retains in-frame clones only, with some absent. The sample lists over 30,000 clones, roughly four fifths occurring once. Sequenced here: unsorted PBMCs, sampled 1 year after starting antiretroviral therapy. Receptors originate from a man between 18 and 35 years old with HIV.

This sequence joins TRBV29-1 and TRBJ1-2; the D gene is possibly TRBD1 (6 bases). The CDR3 spans 15 residues. Germline V lookup: CDR1 SQVTM, CDR2 ANQGSEA. Trimming shortened V by 7 bases and J by 2 bases, and 20 bases separated the two germline ends. The CDR3 DNA follows: TGCAGCGCTGTTTCCTACAGGGAGGCAAACTATGGCTACACCTTC. This sequence encodes CSAVSYREANYGYTF.

This clone was counted only a few times. This chain joins TRBV7-9 and TRBJ1-2; 10 bases align to TRBD1. The trim removed 2 bases at V and 2 bases at J, leaving 5 bases unmatched. Germline CDR1 and CDR2: SEHNR and FQNEAQ (reference sequence). This CDR3 spans 16 amino acids. For the CDR3, the DNA is TGTGCCAGCAGCTTACCGGGGACAGGGGTGAACTATGGCTACACCTTC. Protein sequence: CASSLPGTGVNYGYTF.

This clone has just a few counts. The chain joins TRBV11-2 to TRBJ1-5; D is possibly TRBD1 (6 bases). CDR3 size: 15 residues. The V end was cut by 1 base, the J end by 2 bases, with 9 bases between. The germline V gene encodes CDR1 SGHAT and CDR2 FQNNGV. The CDR3 DNA follows: TGTGCCAGCAGCTTAGGCAGGGGAGGCAATCAGCCCCAGCATTTT. Residues: CASSLGRGGNQPQHF.